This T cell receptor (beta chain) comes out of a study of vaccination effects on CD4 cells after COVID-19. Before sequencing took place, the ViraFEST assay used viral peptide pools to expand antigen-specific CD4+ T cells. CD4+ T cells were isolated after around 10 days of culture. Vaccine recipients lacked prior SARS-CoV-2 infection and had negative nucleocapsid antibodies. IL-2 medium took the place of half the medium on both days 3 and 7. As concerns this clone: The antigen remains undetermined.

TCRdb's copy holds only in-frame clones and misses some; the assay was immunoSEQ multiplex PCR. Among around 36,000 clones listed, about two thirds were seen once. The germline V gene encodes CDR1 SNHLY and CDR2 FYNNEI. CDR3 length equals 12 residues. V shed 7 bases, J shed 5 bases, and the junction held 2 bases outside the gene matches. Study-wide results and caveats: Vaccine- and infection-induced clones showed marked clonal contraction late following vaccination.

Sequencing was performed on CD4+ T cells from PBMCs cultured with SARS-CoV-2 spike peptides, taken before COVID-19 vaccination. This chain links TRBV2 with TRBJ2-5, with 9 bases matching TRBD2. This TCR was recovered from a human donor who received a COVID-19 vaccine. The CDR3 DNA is TGTGCCAGCAAGACTAGCGGTGAGACCCAGTACTTC. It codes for CASKTSGETQYF.